These 18 T cell receptor beta chains were all obtained from the same sample, sequenced in a study of beta chain features in type 1 diabetes. The authors reverse transcribed all of the isolated RNA, so sequencing captured expressed TCRB transcripts. Repertoires were generated with immunoSEQ multiplex PCR, while TCRdb's copy carries only in-frame clones and drops some. The sample contains about 360,000 clones, over 10% of which appear only once. What was sequenced was naive CD4+ T cells from blood. The receptors stem from a man in his late teens or twenties in good health.

Of note for this clone: The same CDR3 is also encoded by other DNA sequences in this sample. V is TRBV9 and J is TRBJ2-3; a weak D match, TRBD1 (6 bases). This CDR3 comprises 15 residues. In germline, CDR1 is SGDLS, CDR2 YYNGEE. Trimming stripped 0 bases from V and 0 bases from J, with 8 bases between. The CDR3 here is CASSVVGASTDTQYF. The DNA for the CDR3 is TGTGCCAGCAGCGTAGTGGGGGCGAGCACAGATACGCAGTATTTT.

The J gene is TRBJ1-2, the V gene TRBV30; D possibly corresponds to TRBD1 (6 bases). Trimming took off 3 bases at V and 8 bases at J, with 22 bases between the two ends. Germline-derived CDR1 and CDR2 are GTSNPN and SVGIG (reference sequence). The CDR3 is 15 amino acids. For the CDR3, the DNA is TGTGCCTGGAGCCAATCGTACTGGGAGGGGGAAGGCTACACCTTC. It codes for CAWSQSYWEGEGYTF.

The chain joins TRBV18 to TRBJ1-5; TRBD1 aligns across 7 bases. Germline V lookup: CDR1 KGHSH, CDR2 LQKENI. The CDR3 extends over 15 amino acids. Unmatched junction bases numbered 11, after V lost 5 bases and J lost 7 bases. CDR3 nucleotide sequence: TGTGCCAGCTCAGCGACAGGGTATGAGGGCCAGCCCCAGCATTTT. This sequence encodes CASSATGYEGQPQHF.

This clone was seen a handful of times. This rearrangement joins TRBV30 to TRBJ1-1, with 9 positions matching TRBD1. CDR1 and CDR2 (germline): GTSNPN, SVGIG (reference sequence). This CDR3 spans 13 amino acids. Unmatched junction bases numbered 11, after V lost 4 bases and J lost 11 bases. The CDR3 DNA follows: TGTGCCTGGACTCTCTCCGGGACAGGGAACGCTTTCTTT. Amino acids: CAWTLSGTGNAFF.

This clone has more than one count but fewer than ten. This chain connects TRBV7-3 to TRBJ1-1, with 8 bases that match TRBD1. Germline values: CDR1 SGHTA, CDR2 FQGTGA. The ends lost 5 bases at V and 1 base at J; junction bases unmatched: 6. The CDR3 is 15 residues long. The CDR3 sequence is CASSGSGTGNTEAFF. The CDR3 DNA reads TGTGCCAGCAGCGGGTCCGGGACAGGGAACACTGAAGCTTTCTTT.

The sample holds a few counts of this clone. The chain couples TRBV4-1 to TRBJ2-2; D gene unclear. This CDR3 comprises 14 residues. Germline CDR1 and CDR2: MGHRA and YSYEKL. Trimming removed 2 bases from V and 1 base from J, with 5 bases in between. Written as DNA, the CDR3 is TGCGCCAGCAGCCAACCGGTGAACACCGGGGAGCTGTTTTTT. Translating gives CASSQPVNTGELFF.

This clone was recorded a few times. J is TRBJ1-1 and V is TRBV29-1; perhaps TRBD1 as D (5 bases). The CDR3 length is 14 residues. Trimming removed 3 bases at V and 0 bases at J, with 11 bases between. Germline V gene lookup returns CDR1 SQVTM and CDR2 ANQGSEA. Here the CDR3 reads CSVDVGGMNTEAFF. For the CDR3, the DNA is TGCAGCGTTGACGTGGGGGGTATGAACACTGAAGCTTTCTTT.

This chain links TRBV30 with TRBJ2-5, with 7 bases lining up with TRBD1. V gave up 0 bases and J gave up 0 bases; unmatched junction bases: 7. This CDR3 is 16 amino acids long. Per the germline V gene, CDR1 is GTSNPN and CDR2 is SVGIG (reference sequence). The CDR3: CAWSVWGTVYQETQYF. CDR3 in DNA: TGTGCCTGGAGTGTATGGGGGACAGTGTACCAAGAGACCCAGTACTTC.

In this sample, this clone turned up a few times. The genes are TRBV12-5 and TRBJ1-5; D is uncertain. The germline V gene encodes CDR1 LGHNT and CDR2 FRNRAP. V dropped 7 bases and J dropped 10 bases, with 17 bases sitting between them. The CDR3 loop spans 13 amino acids. This CDR3 is CASAAGGSQPQHF. The DNA for the CDR3 is TGTGCTAGTGCCGCCGGTGGGAGTCAACCCCAGCATTTT.

The chain links TRBV4-2 to TRBJ2-2; 11 bases are a match to TRBD2. CDR3 length equals 17 residues. Unmatched junction bases numbered 6, after V lost 2 bases and J lost 4 bases. CDR1 and CDR2 from the germline V gene are LGHNA and YNFKEQ. CDR3 residues: CASSQITSGRSTGELFF. For the CDR3, the DNA is TGTGCCAGCAGCCAAATTACTAGCGGGAGAAGCACCGGGGAGCTGTTTTTT.

V usage is TRBV18 and J usage is TRBJ2-1; D possibly corresponds to TRBD2 (5 bases). The CDR3 has 14 amino acids. From germline, CDR1 is KGHSH and CDR2 LQKENI. V was pared by 3 bases and J by 7 bases, with 13 bases between. In DNA, the CDR3 is TGTGCCAGCTCACCTCAGTGGGAGTCGAATGAGCAGTTCTTC. Translating gives CASSPQWESNEQFF. Full variable domain (missing parts from reference TRBV18 and TRBJ2-1): NAGVMQNPRHLVRRRGQEARLRCSPMKGHSHVYWYRQLPEEGLKFMVYLQKENIIDESGMPKERFSAEFPKEGPSILRIQQVVRGDSAAYFCASSPQWESNEQFFGPGTRLTVL.

V and J are TRBV7-9 and TRBJ2-1; TRBD2 agrees at 7 bases. CDR3 length equals 15 residues. Trimming cost V 5 bases and J 7 bases; bases outside gene matches: 11. Germline CDR1 reads SEHNR; CDR2 reads FQNEAQ (reference sequence). This CDR3 is CASSLTGGRGNEQFF. The CDR3 DNA reads TGTGCCAGCAGCCTAACGGGCGGGAGAGGAAATGAGCAGTTCTTC.

In its sample, this clone was seen a few times. The chain combines TRBV6-1 with TRBJ2-1; TRBD2 matches at 8 bases. The CDR3 is 17 amino acids. Germline CDR1 MNHNS, CDR2 SASEGT. After removal of 4 bases from V and 0 bases from J, the junction contained 8 bases not matched to a gene. DNA for the CDR3: TGTGCCAGCAGTGTGGTCCAGCGGGGGTTCTCCTACAATGAGCAGTTCTTC. It is translated as CASSVVQRGFSYNEQFF.

The gene calls are TRBV11-1 and TRBJ1-2, with a possible D match to TRBD1 (5 bases). Trimming shortened V by 5 bases and J by 6 bases, and 19 bases separated the two germline ends. The germline V gene encodes CDR1 SGHAT and CDR2 FQDESV (reference sequence). There are 15 residues in the CDR3. The CDR3 bases are TGTGCCAGCAGCCCACGATGGCTAGGAGGGGATGGCTACACCTTC. It is translated as CASSPRWLGGDGYTF.

The DNA for the CDR3 is TGTGCCAGCAGCTTGGACGGGAGCAGCTCCTACAATGAGCAGTTCTTC. Its protein is CASSLDGSSSYNEQFF. The chain is built from TRBV5-4 and TRBJ2-1, with D perhaps matching TRBD2 (6 bases). The CDR3 is 16 amino acids. CDR1 is SGHNT and CDR2 is YYREEE in the germline V gene (reference sequence). The V end was cut by 0 bases, the J end by 0 bases, with 10 bases between.

This clone showed up just a few times. The chain combines TRBV28 with TRBJ1-4, with 9 bases lining up with TRBD1. The CDR3 has 14 residues. CDR1 is MDHEN and CDR2 is SYDVKM in the germline V gene. J gave up 8 bases and V 8 bases, and 9 bases lay outside the gene matches. Here the CDR3 DNA reads TGTGCCAGCCATACACAGGGGGCGCGGGAAAAACTGTTTTTT. Protein: CASHTQGAREKLFF.

This clone was seen a few times. The chain combines TRBV30 with TRBJ1-2, with D perhaps TRBD1 (5 bases). This CDR3 is 13 amino acids long. Trimming shortened V by 3 bases and J by 4 bases, and 12 bases separated the two germline ends. Germline-derived CDR1 and CDR2 are GTSNPN and SVGIG (reference sequence). Here the CDR3 DNA reads TGTGCCTGGAGCCCACAGGTGGGCTATGGCTACACCTTC. Translation gives CAWSPQVGYGYTF.

This clone was seen only a few times. The chain uses TRBV5-1 and TRBJ1-1, with 7 positions matching TRBD1. The CDR3 consists of 14 residues. In germline, CDR1 is SGHRS, CDR2 YFSETQ. V shed 4 bases, J shed 0 bases, and the junction held 3 bases outside the gene matches. In DNA, the CDR3 is TGCGCCAGCAGCCGAGGGACAGTGAACACTGAAGCTTTCTTT. Translating it yields CASSRGTVNTEAFF.